The sequence of this T cell receptor beta chain was determined in a study of T cells in Graves' hyperthyroidism and ophthalmopathy. For the study at large: Peripheral blood sampling occurred at initial diagnosis, before any treatment.

Reasons for excluding patients were uncontrolled infection, other autoimmune disease, pregnancy or lactation. Clinicians diagnosed patients from clinical symptoms, serum thyroxine and TRAb, thyroid ultrasound and orbital computed tomography. RNA transcripts yielded amplified TCR beta CDR3 regions. HTBI primers drove first-round RT-PCR of the TCR CDR3. From the multiplex PCR reads, TCRdb called clonotypes with MiXCR, one entry per CDR3 protein. The table has 250,000 to 300,000 distinct CDR3 sequences, roughly 19% seen once. The receptor comes from a man aged 50 or older with Graves' ophthalmopathy. Sequenced sample: blood.

The CDR3 loop reads CASSLWGSINEKLFF. CDR3 sequence (DNA): TGTGCCAGCAGTCTCTGGGGGAGCATTAATGAAAAACTGTTTTTT. The rearrangement joins TRBV28 to TRBJ1-4; TRBD1 might be the D (5 bases). This CDR3 contains 15 residues. Trimming shortened V by 5 bases and J by 4 bases, and 14 bases separated the two germline ends. CDR1 and CDR2 (germline): MDHEN, SYDVKM.